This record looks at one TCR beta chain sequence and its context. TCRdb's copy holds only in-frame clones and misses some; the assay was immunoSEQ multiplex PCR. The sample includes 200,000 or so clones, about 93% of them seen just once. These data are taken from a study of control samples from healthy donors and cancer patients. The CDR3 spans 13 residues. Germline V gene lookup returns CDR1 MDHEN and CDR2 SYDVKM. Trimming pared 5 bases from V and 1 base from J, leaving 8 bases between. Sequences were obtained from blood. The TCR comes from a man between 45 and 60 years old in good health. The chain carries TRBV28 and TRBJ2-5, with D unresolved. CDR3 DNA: TGTGCCAGCAGTCACTCCCCCCAAGAGACCCAGTACTTC. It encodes CASSHSPQETQYF.